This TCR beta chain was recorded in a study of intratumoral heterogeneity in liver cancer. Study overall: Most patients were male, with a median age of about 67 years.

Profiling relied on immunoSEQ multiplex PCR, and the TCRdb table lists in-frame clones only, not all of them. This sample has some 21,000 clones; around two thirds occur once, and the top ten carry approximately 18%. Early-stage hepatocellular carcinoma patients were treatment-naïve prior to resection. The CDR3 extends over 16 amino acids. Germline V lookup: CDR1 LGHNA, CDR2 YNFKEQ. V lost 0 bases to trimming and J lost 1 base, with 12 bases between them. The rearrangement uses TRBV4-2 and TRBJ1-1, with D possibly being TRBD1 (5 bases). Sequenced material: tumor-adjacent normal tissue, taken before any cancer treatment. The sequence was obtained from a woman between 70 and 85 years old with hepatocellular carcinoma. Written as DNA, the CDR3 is TGTGCCAGCAGCCAAGAGACGGGGCAGGCGAACACTGAAGCTTTCTTT. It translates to CASSQETGQANTEAFF.